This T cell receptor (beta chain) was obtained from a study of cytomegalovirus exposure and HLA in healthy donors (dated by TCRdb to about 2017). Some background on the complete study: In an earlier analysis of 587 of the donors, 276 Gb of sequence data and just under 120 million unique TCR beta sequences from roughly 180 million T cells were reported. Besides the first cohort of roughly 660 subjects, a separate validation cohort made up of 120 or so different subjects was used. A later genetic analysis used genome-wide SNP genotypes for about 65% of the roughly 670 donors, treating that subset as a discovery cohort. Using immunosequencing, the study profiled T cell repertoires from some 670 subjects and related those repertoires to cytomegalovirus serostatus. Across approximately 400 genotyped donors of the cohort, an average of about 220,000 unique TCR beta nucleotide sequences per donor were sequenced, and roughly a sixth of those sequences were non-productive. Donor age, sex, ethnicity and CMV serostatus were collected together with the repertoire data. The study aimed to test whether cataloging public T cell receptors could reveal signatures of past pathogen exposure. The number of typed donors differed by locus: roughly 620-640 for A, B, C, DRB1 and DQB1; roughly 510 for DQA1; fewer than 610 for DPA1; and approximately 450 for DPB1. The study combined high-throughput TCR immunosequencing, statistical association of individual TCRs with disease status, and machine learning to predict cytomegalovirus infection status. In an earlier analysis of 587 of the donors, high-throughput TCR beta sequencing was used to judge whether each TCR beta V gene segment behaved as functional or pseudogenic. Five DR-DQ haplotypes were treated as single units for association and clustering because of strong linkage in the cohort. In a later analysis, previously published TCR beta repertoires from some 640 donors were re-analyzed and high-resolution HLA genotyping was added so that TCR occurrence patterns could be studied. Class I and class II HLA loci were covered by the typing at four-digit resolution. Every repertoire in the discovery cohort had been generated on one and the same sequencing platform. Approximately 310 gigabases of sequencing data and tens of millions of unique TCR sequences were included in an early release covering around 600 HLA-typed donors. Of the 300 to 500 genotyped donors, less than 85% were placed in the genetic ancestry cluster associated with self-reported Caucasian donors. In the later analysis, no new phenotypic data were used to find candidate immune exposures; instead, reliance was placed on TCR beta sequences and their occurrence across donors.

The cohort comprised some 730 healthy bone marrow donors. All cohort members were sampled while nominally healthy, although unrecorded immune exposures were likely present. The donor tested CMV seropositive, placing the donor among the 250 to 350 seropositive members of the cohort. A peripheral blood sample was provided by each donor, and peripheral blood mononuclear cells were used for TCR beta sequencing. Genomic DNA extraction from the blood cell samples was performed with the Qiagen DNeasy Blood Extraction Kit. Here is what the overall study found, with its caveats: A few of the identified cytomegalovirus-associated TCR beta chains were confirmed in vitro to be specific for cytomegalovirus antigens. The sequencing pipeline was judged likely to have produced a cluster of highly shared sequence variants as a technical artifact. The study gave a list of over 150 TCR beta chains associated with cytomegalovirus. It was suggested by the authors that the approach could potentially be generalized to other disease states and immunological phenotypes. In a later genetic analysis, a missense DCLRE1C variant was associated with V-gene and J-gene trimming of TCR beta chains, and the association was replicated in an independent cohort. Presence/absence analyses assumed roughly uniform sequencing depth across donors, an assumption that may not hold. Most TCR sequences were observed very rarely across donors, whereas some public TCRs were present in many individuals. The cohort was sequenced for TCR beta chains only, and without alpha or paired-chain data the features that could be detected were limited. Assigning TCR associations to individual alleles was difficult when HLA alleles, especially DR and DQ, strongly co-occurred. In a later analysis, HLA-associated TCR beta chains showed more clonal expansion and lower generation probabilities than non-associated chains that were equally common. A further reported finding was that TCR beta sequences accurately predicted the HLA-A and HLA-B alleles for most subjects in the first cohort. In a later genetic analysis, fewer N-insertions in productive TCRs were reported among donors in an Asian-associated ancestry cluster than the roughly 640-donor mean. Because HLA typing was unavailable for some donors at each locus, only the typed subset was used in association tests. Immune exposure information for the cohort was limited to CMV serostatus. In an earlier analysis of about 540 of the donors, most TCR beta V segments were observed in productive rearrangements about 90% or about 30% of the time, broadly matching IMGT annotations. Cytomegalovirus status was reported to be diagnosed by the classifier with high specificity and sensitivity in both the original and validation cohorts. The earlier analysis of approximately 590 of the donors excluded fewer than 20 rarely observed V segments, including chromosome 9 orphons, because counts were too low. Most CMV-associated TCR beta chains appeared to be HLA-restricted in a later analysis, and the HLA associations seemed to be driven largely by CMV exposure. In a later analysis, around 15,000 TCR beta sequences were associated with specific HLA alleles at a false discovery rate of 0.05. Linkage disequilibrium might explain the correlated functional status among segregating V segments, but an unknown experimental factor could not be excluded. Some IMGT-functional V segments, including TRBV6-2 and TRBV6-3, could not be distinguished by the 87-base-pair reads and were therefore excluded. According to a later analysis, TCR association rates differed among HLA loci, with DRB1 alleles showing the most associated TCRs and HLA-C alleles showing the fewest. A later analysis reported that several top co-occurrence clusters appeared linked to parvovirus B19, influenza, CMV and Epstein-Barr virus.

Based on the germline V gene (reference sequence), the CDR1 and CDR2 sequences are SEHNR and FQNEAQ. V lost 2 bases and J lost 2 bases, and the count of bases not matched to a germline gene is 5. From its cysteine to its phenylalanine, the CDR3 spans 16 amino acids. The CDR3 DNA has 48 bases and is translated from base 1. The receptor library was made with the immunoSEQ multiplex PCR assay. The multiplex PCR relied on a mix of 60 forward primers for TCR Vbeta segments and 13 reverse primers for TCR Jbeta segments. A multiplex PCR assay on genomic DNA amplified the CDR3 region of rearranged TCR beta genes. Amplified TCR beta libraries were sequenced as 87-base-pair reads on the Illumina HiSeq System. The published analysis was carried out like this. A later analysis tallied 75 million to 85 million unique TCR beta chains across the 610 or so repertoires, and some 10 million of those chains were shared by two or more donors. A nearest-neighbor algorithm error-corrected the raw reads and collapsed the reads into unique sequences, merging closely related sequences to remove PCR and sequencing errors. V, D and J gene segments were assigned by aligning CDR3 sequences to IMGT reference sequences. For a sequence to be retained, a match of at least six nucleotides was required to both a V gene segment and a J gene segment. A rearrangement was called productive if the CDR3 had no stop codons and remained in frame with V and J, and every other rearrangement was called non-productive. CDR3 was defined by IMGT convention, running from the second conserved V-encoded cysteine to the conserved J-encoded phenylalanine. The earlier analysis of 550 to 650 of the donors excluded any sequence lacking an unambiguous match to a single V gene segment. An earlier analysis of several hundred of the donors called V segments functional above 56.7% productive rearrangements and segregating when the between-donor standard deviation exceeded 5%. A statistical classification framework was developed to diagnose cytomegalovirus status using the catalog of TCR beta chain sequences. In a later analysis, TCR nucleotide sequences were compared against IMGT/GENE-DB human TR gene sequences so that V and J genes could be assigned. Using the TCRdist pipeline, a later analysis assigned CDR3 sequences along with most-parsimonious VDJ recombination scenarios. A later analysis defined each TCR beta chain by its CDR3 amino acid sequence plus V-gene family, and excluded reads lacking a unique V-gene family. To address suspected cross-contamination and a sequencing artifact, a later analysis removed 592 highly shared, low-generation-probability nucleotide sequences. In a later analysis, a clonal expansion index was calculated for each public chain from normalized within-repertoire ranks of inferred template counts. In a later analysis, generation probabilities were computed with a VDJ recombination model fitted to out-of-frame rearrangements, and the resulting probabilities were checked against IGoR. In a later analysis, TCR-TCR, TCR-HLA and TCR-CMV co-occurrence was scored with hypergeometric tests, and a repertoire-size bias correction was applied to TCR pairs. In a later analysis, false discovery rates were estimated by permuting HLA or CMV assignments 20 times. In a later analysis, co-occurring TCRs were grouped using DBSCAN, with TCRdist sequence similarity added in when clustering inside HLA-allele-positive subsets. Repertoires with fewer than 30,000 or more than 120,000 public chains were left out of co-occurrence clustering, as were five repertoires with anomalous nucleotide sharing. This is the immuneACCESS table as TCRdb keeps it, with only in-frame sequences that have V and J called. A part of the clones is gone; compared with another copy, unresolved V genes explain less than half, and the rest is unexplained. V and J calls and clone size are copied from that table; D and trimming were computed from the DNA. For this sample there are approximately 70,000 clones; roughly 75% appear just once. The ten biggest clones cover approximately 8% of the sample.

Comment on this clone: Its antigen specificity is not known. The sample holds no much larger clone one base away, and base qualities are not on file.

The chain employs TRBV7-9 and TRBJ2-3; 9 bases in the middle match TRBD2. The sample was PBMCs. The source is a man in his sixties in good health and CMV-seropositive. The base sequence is TGTGCCAGCAGCTTAAGTAGCGGGGGAAACACAGATACGCAGTATTTT. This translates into CASSLSSGGNTDTQYF.